This T cell receptor beta chain was recovered during a study of beta chain features in type 1 diabetes. Study-wide findings and caveats: Fewer junction insertions and more nucleotide deletions appeared in type 1 diabetes patients. Patients' naive, central memory and Treg TCRB repertoires seemed closer to one another than those of healthy donors. Moderate yet significant TCRB CDR3 shortening was seen in Type 1 diabetes patients in all four CD4+ subsets.

Notes on this clone: Its antigen is not known.

V lost 4 bases and J 5 bases, leaving 24 bases between the germline ends. The CDR3 covers 17 residues. Germline-derived CDR1 and CDR2 are SGHRS and YFSETQ. Averaging about 116 mL, one heparinised blood draw came from each individual donor. CD45RO/CCR7/CD25/CD127/CD95/CD27 staining was used to isolate CD4+ naive, central memory, regulatory and stem cell-like memory cells by sorting. What was sequenced were expressed TCRB transcripts, since all of the isolated RNA had been reverse transcribed. Produced via immunoSEQ multiplex PCR; TCRdb's table is partial and in-frame only. The data contain hundreds of thousands of clones, about 15% of them singletons.

The sequencing input was naive CD4+ T cells from blood. The clonotype comes from a man between 18 and 35 years old with type 1 diabetes. The V gene is TRBV5-1, the J gene TRBJ1-2; tentative D call: TRBD1 (6 bases). For the CDR3, the DNA is TGCGCCAGCAGCCCTGGACAGAACCCAGGCAGTGGATATGGCTACACCTTC. This encodes CASSPGQNPGSGYGYTF.